These 28 T cell receptor beta chains were all obtained from the same sample, sequenced in a study of identical twins (dated by TCRdb to the mid-2010s). The library was built by means of 5' RACE. This sample was sequenced with an Illumina HiSeq 2000. TCRdb reworked the public reads: Q25 trimming with fastp, MiXCR clone assembly, productive beta chains retained. Records with the same CDR3 protein are collapsed into one entry carrying the most frequent genes and DNA. The sample table lists hundreds of thousands of distinct CDR3 sequences, about 20% of them with a count of one. Roughly 4% of the sample rests with the top ten. These records were also assigned to another study, of T cells expressing NK-cell markers.

Sequencing input: PBMCs. These receptors all stem from a woman under 30 in good health.

A few counts support this clonotype. The rearrangement links TRBV12-3 or TRBV12-4 to TRBJ2-3; no firm D call. The CDR3 is 13 residues long. Trimming took 1 base from V and 4 from J, leaving 6 bases between them. The CDR3 sequence: CASSLDTADTQYF. CDR3 bases: TGTGCCAGCAGTTTAGACACCGCAGATACGCAGTATTTT.

This clonotype was seen a few times. V usage is TRBV5-5 and J usage is TRBJ1-5; D is perhaps TRBD1 (5 bases). This CDR3 has 15 residues. V was clipped by 4 bases and J by 1 base, with 12 bases between them. Germline assignment: CDR1 SGHKS and CDR2 YYEKEE (reference sequence). CDR3 protein: CASSQGRTSNQPQHF. In DNA form, the CDR3 reads TGTGCCAGCAGCCAGGGACGGACGAGCAATCAGCCCCAGCATTTT. Full variable domain (missing parts from reference TRBV5-5 and TRBJ1-5): DAGVTQSPTHLIKTRGQQVTLRCSPISGHKSVSWYQQVLGQGPQFIFQYYEKEERGRGNFPDRFSARQFPNYSSELNVNALLLGDSALYLCASSQGRTSNQPQHFGDGTRLSIL.

This clonotype was seen at least ten times. The V and J genes are TRBV7-2 and TRBJ2-6; D call uncertain. Germline CDR1 is SGHTA and CDR2 is FQGNSA. This CDR3 spans 17 amino acids. V was trimmed by 1 base and J by 0 bases, leaving 10 bases between them. CDR3 bases: TGTGCCAGCAGCTTAGGACCTATTGGCTCTGGGGCCAACGTCCTGACTTTC. This gives the protein CASSLGPIGSGANVLTF.

This clonotype has a handful of counts. The V call is TRBV29-1, the J call TRBJ2-5; TRBD1 matches at 7 bases. Trimming removed 6 bases from V and 3 bases from J; junction bases left unmatched: 7. The CDR3 spans 13 residues. From germline, CDR1 is SQVTM and CDR2 ANQGSEA. CDR3 amino acids: CSVPGTDKETQYF. The CDR3 DNA sequence: TGCAGCGTCCCCGGGACAGACAAAGAGACCCAGTACTTC.

This clonotype was observed a few times. The V call is TRBV18, the J call TRBJ2-3, with D tentatively TRBD1 (5 bases). Germline V gene sequence: CDR1 KGHSH, CDR2 LQKENI. This CDR3 has 15 amino acids. V lost 3 bases and J 4 bases, leaving 14 bases between the germline ends. The CDR3 loop is CASSPGRQGADTQYF. The DNA of the CDR3 is TGTGCCAGCTCACCTGGACGGCAGGGTGCAGATACGCAGTATTTT. The whole variable domain, filled in from reference TRBV18 and TRBJ2-3, reads NAGVMQNPRHLVRRRGQEARLRCSPMKGHSHVYWYRQLPEEGLKFMVYLQKENIIDESGMPKERFSAEFPKEGPSILRIQQVVRGDSAAYFCASSPGRQGADTQYFGPGTRLTVL.

This clonotype was detected only a few times. The chain is built from TRBV4-3 and TRBJ2-5; TRBD2 is a possible D gene (6 bases). The V gene lost 0 bases and the J gene lost 3 bases, with 11 bases spanning the gap. The germline CDR1 and CDR2 sequences are LGHNA and YSLEER. The CDR3 sequence is 15 residues long. The CDR3 reads CASSQDWGVEETQYF. In nucleotides, the CDR3 is TGCGCCAGCAGCCAAGATTGGGGGGTGGAAGAGACCCAGTACTTC.

This chain joins TRBV27 and TRBJ2-5, with no clear D. The CDR3 runs to 17 residues. Trimming took 7 bases from V and 2 from J, leaving 23 bases between them. Germline CDR1 MNHEY, CDR2 SMNVEV (reference sequence). CDR3: CASKVCLGYLKQETQYF. The CDR3 DNA follows: TGTGCCAGCAAGGTGTGTCTAGGGTACCTAAAACAAGAGACCCAGTACTTC.

Many counts were recorded for this clonotype. This chain joins TRBV7-2 and TRBJ1-3; no clear D. The germline V gene has CDR1 SGHTA and CDR2 FQGNSA. The CDR3 has 15 amino acids. The germline V and J ends were trimmed by 5 bases and 0 bases, with 11 bases remaining between them. This CDR3 reads CASSDRYFSGNTIYF. The CDR3 nucleotides read TGTGCCAGCAGCGACCGGTATTTCTCTGGAAACACCATATATTTT.

The rearrangement links TRBV6-1 to TRBJ2-3; TRBD2 aligns across 12 bases. This CDR3 spans 17 amino acids. The germline V gene has CDR1 MNHNS and CDR2 SASEGT. With 7 bases clipped from V and 5 bases from J, the junction kept 13 bases outside the gene matches. Written as DNA, the CDR3 is TGTGCCAGCATTCAAAGACTAGCGGGGGAACGAGGAGATACGCAGTATTTT. Its translation is CASIQRLAGERGDTQYF.

The V call is TRBV7-6, the J call TRBJ1-2; 10 nucleotides align to TRBD1. CDR1 SGHVS and CDR2 FNYEAQ come from the germline V gene. The CDR3 has 17 amino acids. V trimming: 5 bases; J trimming: 3 bases; junction bases outside the gene matches: 12. For the CDR3, the DNA is TGTGCCAGCAGCACGTGGAGGGACAGGGGTAAAGACTATGGCTACACCTTC. Amino acids: CASSTWRDRGKDYGYTF.

The chain is built from TRBV5-1 and TRBJ2-5; perhaps TRBD2 as D (6 bases). Trimming left V 4 bases short and J 0 bases short, with 13 bases between. Germline V gives CDR1 SGHRS, CDR2 YFSETQ. This CDR3 contains 15 residues. CDR3 nucleotides: TGCGCCAGCAGCACCGGGACTCAAAACCAAGAGACCCAGTACTTC. Its protein is CASSTGTQNQETQYF.

This clonotype has only a few counts. The rearrangement uses TRBV6-5 and TRBJ1-3, with unresolved D. Germline V gene lookup returns CDR1 MNHEY and CDR2 SVGAGI. Trimming removed 0 bases at V and 0 bases at J, with 12 bases between. The CDR3 runs 17 residues. The CDR3 DNA sequence: TGTGCCAGCAGTTACTCGTCTTACGCAATCTCTGGAAACACCATATATTTT. The encoded protein is CASSYSSYAISGNTIYF.

The chain carries TRBV29-1 and TRBJ2-1, with 9 bases that match TRBD2. Trimming at V came to 2 bases and at J to 8 bases, leaving 7 bases not matched to a gene. The CDR3 has 14 residues. Germline V gene data show CDR1 as SQVTM and CDR2 as ANQGSEA. CDR3 in DNA: TGCAGCGTTGAATATAGCGGGAGCGTATATGAGCAGTTCTTC. This encodes CSVEYSGSVYEQFF.

The chain joins TRBV29-1 to TRBJ1-2; perhaps TRBD1 as D (5 bases). With 3 bases removed from V and 4 bases from J, the gap between germline ends came to 21 bases. Germline CDR1 is SQVTM and CDR2 is ANQGSEA. The CDR3 covers 16 residues. The CDR3 DNA follows: TGCAGCGTTGACCCGCAGGGCAGTTTGTCCTCCTATGGCTACACCTTC. Protein: CSVDPQGSLSSYGYTF.

The chain has TRBV14 and TRBJ2-2; D gene unclear. The V gene lost 5 bases and the J gene lost 3 bases, with 13 bases spanning the gap. Per germline, CDR1 SGHDN and CDR2 FVKESK. The CDR3 runs 15 residues. CDR3 region: CASSSGQTYTGELFF. CDR3 sequence (DNA): TGTGCCAGCAGCTCCGGGCAGACGTACACCGGGGAGCTGTTTTTT. The full variable domain, rest sourced from reference TRBV14 and TRBJ2-2, is EAGVTQFPSHSVIEKGQTVTLRCDPISGHDNLYWYRRVMGKEIKFLLHFVKESKQDESGMPNNRFLAERTGGTYSTLKVQPAELEDSGVYFCASSSGQTYTGELFFGEGSRLTVL.

V gene TRBV5-1 combines with J gene TRBJ2-1, with TRBD2 identical over 9 bases. The CDR3 runs to 14 residues. CDR1 is SGHRS, CDR2 YFSETQ, per germline. V trimming: 7 bases; J trimming: 7 bases; junction bases outside the gene matches: 9. The CDR3 DNA is TGCGCCAGCGCTATAGCGGGAGACTTTAATGAGCAGTTCTTC. The encoded protein is CASAIAGDFNEQFF.

The J gene is TRBJ2-7, the V gene TRBV6-5; no definite D call. Germline lookup yields CDR1 MNHEY and CDR2 SVGAGI. Trimming took 4 bases from V and 3 from J, leaving 10 bases between them. CDR3 size: 13 residues. The CDR3 sequence is CASSSGFFYEQYF. Here the CDR3 DNA reads TGTGCCAGCAGTTCCGGGTTTTTCTACGAGCAGTACTTC.

The chain employs TRBV19 and TRBJ1-1, with no clear D. Per germline, CDR1 LNHDA and CDR2 SQIVND (reference sequence). There are 12 residues in the CDR3. V lost 10 bases and J 1 base, leaving 10 bases between the germline ends. CDR3 loop: CAIRRGNTEAFF. The CDR3 nucleotides read TGTGCCATCAGACGAGGGAACACTGAAGCTTTCTTT.

The V gene is TRBV10-3, the J gene TRBJ2-2; 14 bases align to TRBD2. Unmatched junction bases numbered 1, after V lost 4 bases and J lost 6 bases. The germline CDR1 and CDR2 sequences are ENHRY and SYGVKD. The CDR3 has 15 residues. CDR3 region: CAISGGLAGAGELFF. Here the CDR3 DNA reads TGTGCCATCAGTGGGGGACTAGCGGGGGCCGGGGAGCTGTTTTTT.

This clonotype was seen a handful of times. This CDR3 reads CSAPEASGATDTQYF. For the CDR3, the DNA is TGCAGTGCCCCAGAGGCTAGCGGGGCCACAGATACGCAGTATTTT. The chain recombines TRBV20-1 with TRBJ2-3, with TRBD2 identical over 9 bases. The CDR3 has 15 residues. Per germline, CDR1 DFQATT and CDR2 SNEGSKA (reference sequence). The J segment lost 2 bases and the V segment lost 6 bases, leaving 9 bases of the junction unmatched.

V and J are TRBV7-8 and TRBJ2-1; the D is unclear. The CDR3 consists of 11 residues. Germline CDR1 SGHVS, CDR2 FQNEAQ. V lost 5 bases and J 10 bases, leaving 9 bases between the germline ends. DNA for the CDR3: TGTGCCAGCAGCAAGAGATGGGAGCAGTTCTTC. Translated: CASSKRWEQFF.

This clonotype was seen more than once but under ten times. V and J are TRBV27 and TRBJ2-7; D is uncertain. Germline V CDR1 and CDR2: MNHEY, SMNVEV (reference sequence). V was pared by 5 bases and J by 0 bases, with 8 bases between. The CDR3 is 13 residues long. CDR3 sequence reads: CASSTHVSYEQYF. In nucleotides, the CDR3 is TGTGCCAGCAGTACCCACGTCTCCTACGAGCAGTACTTC.

The chain carries TRBV7-2 and TRBJ2-7; D remains ambiguous. Trimming took off 5 bases at V and 5 bases at J, with 22 bases between the two ends. This CDR3 has 16 residues. Germline V CDR1 and CDR2: SGHTA, FQGNSA. DNA of the CDR3: TGTGCCAGCAGCCCGTCGGACCTAGAAAGGAGCCACGAGCAGTACTTC. It translates to CASSPSDLERSHEQYF.

In this sample, this clonotype turned up a few times. CDR3 in amino acids: CASSLGPLGTQYF. The DNA of the CDR3 is TGTGCCAGCAGCTTGGGACCCCTAGGGACCCAGTACTTC. The chain uses TRBV5-4 and TRBJ2-5; D is unclear. Germline CDR1 SGHNT, CDR2 YYREEE (reference sequence). V lost 0 bases and J 7 bases, leaving 10 bases between the germline ends. The CDR3 runs to 13 residues.

The chain links TRBV6-5 to TRBJ2-1; D is unresolved. The CDR3 loop spans 14 amino acids. The V end was cut by 0 bases, the J end by 7 bases, with 10 bases between. The V gene's germline CDR1 is MNHEY and CDR2 SVGAGI. The CDR3 sequence is CASSYSNRVNEQFF. The CDR3, as DNA: TGTGCCAGCAGTTACTCGAATAGGGTGAATGAGCAGTTCTTC.

This clonotype has a count of ten or more. The chain recombines TRBV9 with TRBJ1-6, with D unclear. V was cut by 0 bases and J by 7 bases, with 8 bases left in between. The CDR3 extends over 14 amino acids. CDR1 is SGDLS, CDR2 YYNGEE, per germline. The CDR3 region is CASSVEAVNSPLHF. The CDR3 nucleotides read TGTGCCAGCAGCGTAGAAGCGGTCAATTCACCCCTCCACTTT.

This clonotype has more than one count but fewer than ten. CDR3 sequence (DNA): TGTGCCAGCAGCTACTCCGGGACGAACACCGGGGAGCTGTTTTTT. Its protein product is CASSYSGTNTGELFF. The chain combines TRBV3-1 with TRBJ2-2; weak D call: TRBD2 (5 bases). This CDR3 spans 15 amino acids. Germline V gives CDR1 LGHDT, CDR2 YNNKEL (reference sequence). V lost 5 bases to trimming and J lost 0 bases, with 10 bases between them.

This rearrangement joins TRBV20-1 to TRBJ2-2, with a tentative D call TRBD1 (5 bases). Between the trimmed V and J ends, which lost 6 bases and 4 bases, there was a span of 6 bases. The CDR3 is 11 residues long. Germline CDR1 and CDR2: DFQATT and SNEGSKA (reference sequence). This CDR3 reads CSAQVTGELFF. Here the CDR3 DNA reads TGCAGTGCACAGGTCACCGGGGAGCTGTTTTTT.